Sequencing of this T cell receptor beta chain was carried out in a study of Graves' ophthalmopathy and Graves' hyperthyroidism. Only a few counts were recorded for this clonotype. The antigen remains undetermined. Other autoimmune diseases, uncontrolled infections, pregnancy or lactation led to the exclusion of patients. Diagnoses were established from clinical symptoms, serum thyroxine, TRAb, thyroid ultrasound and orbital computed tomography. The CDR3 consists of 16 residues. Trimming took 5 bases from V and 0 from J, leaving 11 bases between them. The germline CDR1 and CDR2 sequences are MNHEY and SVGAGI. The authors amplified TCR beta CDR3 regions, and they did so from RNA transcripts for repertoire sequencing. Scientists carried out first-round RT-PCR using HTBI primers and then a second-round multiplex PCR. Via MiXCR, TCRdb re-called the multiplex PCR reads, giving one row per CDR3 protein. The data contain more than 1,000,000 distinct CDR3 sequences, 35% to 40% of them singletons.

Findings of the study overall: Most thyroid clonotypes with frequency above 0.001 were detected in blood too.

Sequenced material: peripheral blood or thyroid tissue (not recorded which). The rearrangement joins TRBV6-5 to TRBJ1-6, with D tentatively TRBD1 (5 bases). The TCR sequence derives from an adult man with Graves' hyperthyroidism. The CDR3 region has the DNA TGTGCCAGCAGTGAACAGGAAAGCTCCTATAATTCACCCCTCCACTTT. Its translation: CASSEQESSYNSPLHF.